A selection of T cell receptor beta chains follows, all from one sample in a study of blood T cell repertoires in COVID-19. Some clones are missing from TCRdb's copy, which holds only in-frame ones; the method was immunoSEQ multiplex PCR. The data contain a few hundred thousand clones, over 80% of them singletons. The specimen sequenced was PBMCs or T cells enriched from blood (not recorded which). The receptors were gathered from a woman aged 18 to 35 who had recovered from COVID-19. CDR3s include the opening cysteine and the closing phenylalanine or tryptophan. Each record gives: clone size, J gene, V gene, D gene, CDR3 DNA, CDR3 protein. A D gene is named only where the DNA matches it firmly. The size entry is marked missing in some rows and otherwise reads once, few, many or a size class.

abundance: NA; j_gene: TRBJ2-2; v_gene: TRBV5-4; d_gene: TRBD2; CDR3nt: TGTGCCAGCAGCCCGACTAGCGGCACCGGGGAGCTGTTTTTT; CDR3aa: CASSPTSGTGELFF
abundance: NA; j_gene: TRBJ2-3; v_gene: TRBV6-6; d_gene: TRBD2; CDR3nt: TGTGCCAGCAGTCGATTGGGACTAGTGGGTTTTGATACGCAGTATTTT; CDR3aa: CASSRLGLVGFDTQYF
abundance: NA; j_gene: TRBJ1-5; v_gene: TRBV4-1; d_gene: NA; CDR3nt: TGCGCCAGCAGCTACTCGACAGAGAGCAATCAGCCCCAGCATTTT; CDR3aa: CASSYSTESNQPQHF
abundance: few; j_gene: TRBJ1-2; v_gene: TRBV19; d_gene: TRBD1; CDR3nt: TGTGCCAGTAGGTTCTCAGGGGGCGCTGTCGGCTACACCTTC; CDR3aa: CASRFSGGAVGYTF
abundance: NA; j_gene: TRBJ1-5; v_gene: TRBV6-2/TRBV6-3; d_gene: TRBD1; CDR3nt: TGTGCCAGCAGCCCCGGGACAGGGTATAGGTATCAGCCCCAGCATTTT; CDR3aa: CASSPGTGYRYQPQHF
abundance: NA; j_gene: TRBJ2-7; v_gene: TRBV2; d_gene: NA; CDR3nt: TGTGCCAGCAATAACGGTCCCTACGAGCAGTACTTC; CDR3aa: CASNNGPYEQYF
abundance: NA; j_gene: TRBJ1-3; v_gene: TRBV6-5; d_gene: NA; CDR3nt: TGTGCCAGCAGTTACGGAGGGGACGGAAACACCATATATTTT; CDR3aa: CASSYGGDGNTIYF
abundance: NA; j_gene: TRBJ1-2; v_gene: TRBV28; d_gene: TRBD1; CDR3nt: TGTGCCAGCAGTTTTGGGACAGGGCCGGTACTAGGCTATGGCTACACCTTC; CDR3aa: CASSFGTGPVLGYGYTF
abundance: NA; j_gene: TRBJ2-2; v_gene: TRBV28; d_gene: NA; CDR3nt: TGTGCCAGCAAAACCGGGACTCCGCCCGGGGAGCTGTTTTTT; CDR3aa: CASKTGTPPGELFF
abundance: NA; j_gene: TRBJ2-7; v_gene: TRBV12-3/TRBV12-4; d_gene: NA; CDR3nt: TGTGCCAGCAGTTTTTCCCACTCCTACGAGCAGTACTTC; CDR3aa: CASSFSHSYEQYF
abundance: NA; j_gene: TRBJ1-2; v_gene: TRBV28; d_gene: NA; CDR3nt: TGTGCCAGCAGTTCTCGGGGGCGGGAGTACTTGGATGGCTACACCTTC; CDR3aa: CASSSRGREYLDGYTF
abundance: NA; j_gene: TRBJ1-2; v_gene: TRBV6-5; d_gene: TRBD1; CDR3nt: TGTGCCAGCAGTACAGGGACAGGGCTCGGCCTTGGCTACACCTTC; CDR3aa: CASSTGTGLGLGYTF
abundance: NA; j_gene: TRBJ2-7; v_gene: TRBV7-7; d_gene: NA; CDR3nt: TGTGCCAGCAGCGCCGGGTCCCCCTCCTACGAGCAGTACTTC; CDR3aa: CASSAGSPSYEQYF
abundance: NA; j_gene: TRBJ1-2; v_gene: TRBV9; d_gene: NA; CDR3nt: TGTGCCAGCAGCGCCCCCTCAATGGGGGCGGGTGGCTACACCTTC; CDR3aa: CASSAPSMGAGGYTF
abundance: NA; j_gene: TRBJ1-6; v_gene: TRBV14; d_gene: NA; CDR3nt: TGTGCCAGCAGCCAAGGGCACTCAGGGGAAGGATCACCCCTCCACTTT; CDR3aa: CASSQGHSGEGSPLHF
abundance: NA; j_gene: TRBJ1-5; v_gene: TRBV7-8; d_gene: NA; CDR3nt: TGTGCCAGCAGCTCCAGTGGTCTTTATAGCAATCAGCCCCAGCATTTT; CDR3aa: CASSSSGLYSNQPQHF
abundance: NA; j_gene: TRBJ2-7; v_gene: TRBV4-1; d_gene: NA; CDR3nt: TGCGCCAGCAGCCAGATTCTCGGACAGTTATACTCCTACGAGCAGTACTTC; CDR3aa: CASSQILGQLYSYEQYF
abundance: NA; j_gene: TRBJ2-4; v_gene: TRBV19; d_gene: NA; CDR3nt: TGTGCCAGTAGTATAGACGTCGGGGGAAAAAACATTCAGTACTTC; CDR3aa: CASSIDVGGKNIQYF
abundance: NA; j_gene: TRBJ1-4; v_gene: TRBV7-9; d_gene: TRBD1; CDR3nt: TGTGCCAGCAGCGTGGGACAGACAAAGAATGAAAAACTGTTTTTT; CDR3aa: CASSVGQTKNEKLFF
abundance: NA; j_gene: TRBJ2-2; v_gene: TRBV7-7; d_gene: TRBD1; CDR3nt: TGTGCCAGCAGCCCTCGGACAGGGGGCACCGGGGAGCTGTTTTTT; CDR3aa: CASSPRTGGTGELFF
abundance: NA; j_gene: TRBJ2-3; v_gene: TRBV10-3; d_gene: TRBD2; CDR3nt: TGTGCCATCAGTGGGCGGGGGGCCGGGGGAGATACGCAGTATTTT; CDR3aa: CAISGRGAGGDTQYF
abundance: NA; j_gene: TRBJ1-5; v_gene: TRBV10-3; d_gene: NA; CDR3nt: TGTGCCATCGGGGGGGATTCCGATCAGCCCCAGCATTTT; CDR3aa: CAIGGDSDQPQHF
abundance: NA; j_gene: TRBJ2-5; v_gene: TRBV18; d_gene: TRBD1; CDR3nt: TGTGCCAGCTCACCCTCCCGGACAGGGGGCGCGTTTGGTGAGGAGACCCAGTACTTC; CDR3aa: CASSPSRTGGAFGEETQYF
abundance: once; j_gene: TRBJ1-2; v_gene: TRBV5-1; d_gene: TRBD1; CDR3nt: TGCGCCAGCAGCAGGGAGGACAGGGTTACGGATGGCTACACCTTC; CDR3aa: CASSREDRVTDGYTF
abundance: NA; j_gene: TRBJ2-1; v_gene: TRBV6-5; d_gene: NA; CDR3nt: TGTGCCAGCAGATCGACTAGGGGTAATGAGCAGTTCTTC; CDR3aa: CASRSTRGNEQFF
abundance: NA; j_gene: TRBJ2-2; v_gene: TRBV7-2; d_gene: NA; CDR3nt: TGTGCCAGCAGCTTAGAACTGAACACCGGGGAGCTGTTTTTT; CDR3aa: CASSLELNTGELFF
abundance: NA; j_gene: TRBJ2-2; v_gene: TRBV28; d_gene: NA; CDR3nt: TGTGCCAGCATCGGGAGACTGAACACCGGGGAGCTGTTTTTT; CDR3aa: CASIGRLNTGELFF
abundance: NA; j_gene: TRBJ1-5; v_gene: TRBV12-3/TRBV12-4; d_gene: NA; CDR3nt: TGTGCCAGCAGTTTTATGAGGAGTCAGCCCCAGCATTTT; CDR3aa: CASSFMRSQPQHF
abundance: NA; j_gene: TRBJ1-1; v_gene: TRBV5-4; d_gene: TRBD1; CDR3nt: TGTGCCAGCAGCTTGGTCGAGGGGGCGGACACTGAAGCTTTCTTT; CDR3aa: CASSLVEGADTEAFF
abundance: NA; j_gene: TRBJ2-7; v_gene: TRBV28; d_gene: TRBD1; CDR3nt: TGTGCCAGCAGTGCCACGCACAGGGGTCGGACCTACGAGCAGTACTTC; CDR3aa: CASSATHRGRTYEQYF
abundance: NA; j_gene: TRBJ2-1; v_gene: TRBV7-2; d_gene: TRBD2; CDR3nt: TGTGCCAGCAGCTTCGGGGGCTGGGCGGGGGGCCGGAATGAGCAGTTCTTC; CDR3aa: CASSFGGWAGGRNEQFF
abundance: NA; j_gene: TRBJ1-6; v_gene: TRBV6-2/TRBV6-3; d_gene: NA; CDR3nt: TGTGCCAGCAGTTACTCTGAGGGATATAATTCACCCCTCCACTTT; CDR3aa: CASSYSEGYNSPLHF
abundance: few; j_gene: TRBJ1-6; v_gene: TRBV5-1; d_gene: NA; CDR3nt: TGCGCCAGCAGTGACCGGGGGAGCTCCTATAATTCACCCCTCCACTTT; CDR3aa: CASSDRGSSYNSPLHF
abundance: NA; j_gene: TRBJ2-5; v_gene: TRBV5-4; d_gene: TRBD2; CDR3nt: TGTGCCAGCAGCCGACCGACTAGCGGGAGTGGTCAAGAGACCCAGTACTTC; CDR3aa: CASSRPTSGSGQETQYF
abundance: NA; j_gene: TRBJ1-6; v_gene: TRBV7-9; d_gene: NA; CDR3nt: TGTGCCAGCAGCTTAGACGGGGGCTATAATTCACCCCTCCACTTT; CDR3aa: CASSLDGGYNSPLHF
abundance: NA; j_gene: TRBJ2-1; v_gene: TRBV5-4; d_gene: TRBD2; CDR3nt: TGTGCCAGCAGCCCTCATAGCGGGGGGGCTAATGAGCAGTTCTTC; CDR3aa: CASSPHSGGANEQFF
abundance: few; j_gene: TRBJ1-4; v_gene: TRBV11-1; d_gene: NA; CDR3nt: TGTGCCAGCAGCTCCAGTAGGGAGGAAAAACTGTTTTTT; CDR3aa: CASSSSREEKLFF
abundance: NA; j_gene: TRBJ2-3; v_gene: TRBV7-3; d_gene: NA; CDR3nt: TGTGCCAGCAGCTCGAAGCGTATTATAGGATCAGCTAGCACAGATACGCAGTATTTT; CDR3aa: CASSSKRIIGSASTDTQYF
abundance: NA; j_gene: TRBJ1-1; v_gene: TRBV7-3; d_gene: NA; CDR3nt: TGTGCCAGCAGCCAATCAAAGGGGACTGAAGCTTTCTTT; CDR3aa: CASSQSKGTEAFF
abundance: NA; j_gene: TRBJ2-7; v_gene: TRBV5-4; d_gene: TRBD2; CDR3nt: TGTGCCAGCAACGTAGCGGGAGTTTCGGGTGGCGAGCAGTACTTC; CDR3aa: CASNVAGVSGGEQYF
abundance: few; j_gene: TRBJ2-3; v_gene: TRBV6-6; d_gene: TRBD2; CDR3nt: TGTGCCAGCAGCCCTATCTGGACTAGCTTCGCAGATACGCAGTATTTT; CDR3aa: CASSPIWTSFADTQYF
abundance: NA; j_gene: TRBJ2-1; v_gene: TRBV4-2; d_gene: NA; CDR3nt: TGTGCCAGCAGCCAAGGGACTAACAATGAGCAGTTCTTC; CDR3aa: CASSQGTNNEQFF
abundance: NA; j_gene: TRBJ1-3; v_gene: TRBV7-2; d_gene: NA; CDR3nt: TGTGCCAGCAGCGAGTACAGAAACCTCGGAAACACCATATATTTT; CDR3aa: CASSEYRNLGNTIYF
abundance: once; j_gene: TRBJ1-1; v_gene: TRBV27; d_gene: TRBD1; CDR3nt: TGTGCCAGCAGCAGGGGGAGGAACACTGAAGCTTTCTTT; CDR3aa: CASSRGRNTEAFF
abundance: NA; j_gene: TRBJ1-1; v_gene: TRBV29-1; d_gene: NA; CDR3nt: TGCAGCGTTGGTACCATCCAGGGTTGGACTGAAGCTTTCTTT; CDR3aa: CSVGTIQGWTEAFF
abundance: NA; j_gene: TRBJ2-7; v_gene: TRBV6-5; d_gene: TRBD1; CDR3nt: TGTGCCAGCAGTCAGACAGGGGGCCGTTCCTACGAGCAGTACTTC; CDR3aa: CASSQTGGRSYEQYF
abundance: NA; j_gene: TRBJ2-2; v_gene: TRBV3-1/TRBV3-2; d_gene: NA; CDR3nt: TGTGCCAGCACGGACAGCAACACCGGGGAGCTGTTTTTT; CDR3aa: CASTDSNTGELFF
abundance: few; j_gene: TRBJ2-7; v_gene: TRBV24-1; d_gene: NA; CDR3nt: TGTGCCACCAGTGAGTCGGGGGCCTACGAGCAGTACTTC; CDR3aa: CATSESGAYEQYF
abundance: NA; j_gene: TRBJ1-5; v_gene: TRBV10-3; d_gene: TRBD1; CDR3nt: TGTGCCATCAGTGCTTTCTTTGGGGACAGGAGTAGCAATCAGCCCCAGCATTTT; CDR3aa: CAISAFFGDRSSNQPQHF
abundance: NA; j_gene: TRBJ2-5; v_gene: TRBV10-3; d_gene: TRBD2; CDR3nt: TGTGCCATCAGCCTACGGCGGGGGGGCGAGGAGACCCAGTACTTC; CDR3aa: CAISLRRGGEETQYF
abundance: once; j_gene: TRBJ2-3; v_gene: TRBV20-1; d_gene: NA; CDR3nt: TGCAGTGCTATTATGTCGGATACGCAGTATTTT; CDR3aa: CSAIMSDTQYF
abundance: few; j_gene: TRBJ2-2; v_gene: TRBV6-6; d_gene: NA; CDR3nt: TGTGCCAGCAAGGGAGGGAACACCGGGGAGCTGTTTTTT; CDR3aa: CASKGGNTGELFF
abundance: NA; j_gene: TRBJ1-4; v_gene: TRBV5-6; d_gene: NA; CDR3nt: TGTGCCAGCAGTACAGGGATGACTGAAAAACTGTTTTTT; CDR3aa: CASSTGMTEKLFF
abundance: few; j_gene: TRBJ2-7; v_gene: TRBV7-2; d_gene: TRBD2; CDR3nt: TGTGCCAGCAGCTTAGGACTAGCGGGAGGGTTCGAGCAGTACTTC; CDR3aa: CASSLGLAGGFEQYF
abundance: NA; j_gene: TRBJ1-2; v_gene: TRBV2; d_gene: NA; CDR3nt: TGTGCCAGCAGGCTCCAGGGGAATGGCTACACCTTC; CDR3aa: CASRLQGNGYTF
abundance: once; j_gene: TRBJ2-1; v_gene: TRBV7-9; d_gene: NA; CDR3nt: TGTGCCAGCAGCTTAGCGCGGAATGTTTGGACACCAGATGAGCAGTTCTTC; CDR3aa: CASSLARNVWTPDEQFF